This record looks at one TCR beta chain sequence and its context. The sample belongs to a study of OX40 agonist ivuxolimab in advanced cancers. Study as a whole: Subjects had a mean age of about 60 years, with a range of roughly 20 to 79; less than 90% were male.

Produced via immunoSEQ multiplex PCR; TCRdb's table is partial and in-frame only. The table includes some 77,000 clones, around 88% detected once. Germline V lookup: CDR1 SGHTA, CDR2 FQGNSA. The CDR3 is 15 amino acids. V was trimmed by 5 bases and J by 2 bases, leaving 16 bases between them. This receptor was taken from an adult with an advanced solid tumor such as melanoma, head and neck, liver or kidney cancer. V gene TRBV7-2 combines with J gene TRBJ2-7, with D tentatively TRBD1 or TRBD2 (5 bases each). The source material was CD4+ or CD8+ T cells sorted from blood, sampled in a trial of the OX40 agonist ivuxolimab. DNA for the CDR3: TGTGCCAGCAGCCTTCAAGGGACGGAAACCTACGAGCAGTACTTC. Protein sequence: CASSLQGTETYEQYF.